This TCR beta chain was identified in a study of PD-1 blockade in classical Hodgkin lymphoma. Overall study findings and caveats: The study reported lower baseline TCR diversity in newly diagnosed patients than in healthy donors. The origin of the repertoire differences remains undefined, with disease activity or prior therapy as possible causes. At C4D1, TCR diversity had climbed significantly for CD4+ cells, though not for CD8+ cells. Baseline diversity resembling that of newly diagnosed patients was seen in complete responders.

Here immunoSEQ multiplex PCR was the method, and the copy in TCRdb shows in-frame clones only, minus some. The top ten hold 1% of the sample, which has about 15,000 clones, around 85% seen once. Autologous stem cell transplantation was followed by relapse in every patient, and brentuximab vedotin exposure varied. The CD4+ T cells used were purified from thawed PBMCs through magnetic negative selection. Remarks on this clone: Its target is not known.

The origin of this receptor is a human donor with classical Hodgkin lymphoma. This specimen was CD4+ T cells from blood, taken at baseline.

The CDR3 here is CATSRGWGNTEAFF. The DNA of the CDR3 is TGTGCCACCAGCAGAGGGTGGGGAAACACTGAAGCTTTCTTT. V is TRBV15 and J is TRBJ1-1; D remains unclear. CDR1 is LNHNV and CDR2 is YYDKDF in the germline V gene (reference sequence). Between the trimmed V and J ends, which lost 1 base and 2 bases, there was a span of 8 bases. The CDR3 spans 14 residues.